This TCR beta chain was recorded in a study of shared clonotypes between healthy human individuals. Overall study results and limits: Non-shared clonotypes were found to have lower generation probabilities than the clonotypes that were shared by all four of the sorted-subset donors.

In regard to this clone: The antigen is undetermined. Distinct nucleotide sequences in the sample also encode this CDR3.

It was across several immunoSEQ plates that each subset's genomic DNA was evenly split. Only in-frame clones appear in the TCRdb table, and some are missing; sequencing was by immunoSEQ multiplex PCR. The sample carries about 1.1 million clones, approximately 80% recorded once. The specimen sequenced was memory CD4+ T cells from PBMCs. Subset described: CD45RA-negative fraction. The receptor comes from a man aged 18 to 29 in good health. Some clones in this sample may be carry-over from other donors' samples.

CDR3 sequence: CASSIGRTDTQYF. CDR3 in DNA: TGTGCCAGTAGTATTGGCAGAACAGATACGCAGTATTTT. The J gene is TRBJ2-3, the V gene TRBV19; D ambiguous. CDR3 size: 13 residues. Germline assignment: CDR1 LNHDA and CDR2 SQIVND (reference sequence). V was cut by 3 bases and J by 3 bases, with 7 bases left in between.